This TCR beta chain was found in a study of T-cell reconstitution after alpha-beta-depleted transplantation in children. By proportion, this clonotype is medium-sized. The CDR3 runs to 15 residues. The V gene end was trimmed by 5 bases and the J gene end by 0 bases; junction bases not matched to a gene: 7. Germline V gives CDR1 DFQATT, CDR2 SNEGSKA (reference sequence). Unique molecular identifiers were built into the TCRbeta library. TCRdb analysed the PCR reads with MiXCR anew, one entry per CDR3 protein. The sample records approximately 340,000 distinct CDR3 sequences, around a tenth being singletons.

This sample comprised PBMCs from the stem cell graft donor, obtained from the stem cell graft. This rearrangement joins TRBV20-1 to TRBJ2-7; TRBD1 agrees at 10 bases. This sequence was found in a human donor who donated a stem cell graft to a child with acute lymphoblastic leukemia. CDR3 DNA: TGCAGTGCTGGCGAAGGGACAGGGGACTCCTACGAGCAGTACTTC. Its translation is CSAGEGTGDSYEQYF.